A single TCR beta chain is shown here with its context. The antigen is undetermined. This specimen belongs to a study of cytomegalovirus exposure and HLA in healthy donors. Study at large: The roughly 120 million unique TCR beta sequences, from about 170 million T cells, were found by an earlier analysis.

Study results and limitations: For TCR beta chains, V- and J-gene trimming was later linked to a missense DCLRE1C variant. It was likely that a cluster of highly shared sequence variants was a sequencing artifact.

PCR employed 60 Vbeta and 13 Jbeta primers. The table came from immunoSEQ multiplex PCR; TCRdb's copy has only in-frame clones and leaves some out. The repertoire includes more than 80,000 clones, about four fifths of them detected once, and approximately 3% sits in the top ten. This receptor was obtained from a female donor in good health and CMV-seropositive. Sequencing was done on a sample of PBMCs.

The CDR3 DNA sequence: TGTGCCAGTAGTCCGCGGCGGGGGGGGGCTGAAAAACTGTTTTTT. This translates into CASSPRRGGAEKLFF. V gene TRBV19 combines with J gene TRBJ1-4, with D maybe TRBD1 (6 bases). CDR3 length: 15 amino acids. Trimming left V 5 bases short and J 7 bases short, with 17 bases between. Germline V gene sequence: CDR1 LNHDA, CDR2 SQIVND (reference sequence).